Given below is one T cell receptor (beta chain) in context. Its target is not known. The sample originates from a study of T cell responses to AZD1222 COVID-19 vaccine. Study-wide findings and caveats: After two AZD1222 doses, spike-specific TCR breadth and depth rose versus day 0.

The protocol was immunoSEQ multiplex PCR, while the TCRdb copy is restricted to in-frame clones and leaves out a portion. The table has about 150,000 clones, approximately 92% seen once. Second-dose intervals near 4 or 12 weeks were combined. From germline, CDR1 is LNHDA and CDR2 SQIVND (reference sequence). Deletions cut 9 bases from V and 0 bases from J, with 18 bases between. This CDR3 is built from 16 residues. This TCR derives from an adult who received the AZD1222 COVID-19 vaccine. The chain recombines TRBV19 with TRBJ1-5; D is perhaps TRBD1 (6 bases). The sequences come from peripheral blood, collected 28 days after the second AZD1222 dose. CDR3 coding DNA: TGTGCCAGCGGCCGGGACACCGCGTATAGCAATCAGCCCCAGCATTTT. This translates into CASGRDTAYSNQPQHF. The full variable domain, completed using reference TRBV19 and TRBJ1-5, is DGGITQSPKYLFRKEGQNVTLSCEQNLNHDAMYWYRQDPGQGLRLIYYSQIVNDFQKGDIAEGYSVSREKKESFPLTVTSAQKNPTAFYLCASGRDTAYSNQPQHFGDGTRLSIL.